These 25 T cell receptor beta chains originate from one sample sequenced in a study of blood T cell repertoires in COVID-19. Sequencing used immunoSEQ multiplex PCR; TCRdb keeps in-frame clones, though not all of them. This table holds 350,000 to 450,000 clones, more than 75% found once. The sample comprised peripheral blood. The source is a woman aged 55-70 years with COVID-19, enrolled during active disease.

The chain carries TRBV4-2 and TRBJ1-2, with TRBD1 matching over 8 bases. Unmatched junction bases numbered 12, after V lost 0 bases and J lost 0 bases. The CDR3 has 19 amino acids. Germline values: CDR1 LGHNA, CDR2 YNFKEQ. The CDR3 nucleotides are TGTGCCAGCAGCCAAGATCAGAACAGGGGGACCGGGGCTAACTATGGCTACACCTTC. Protein: CASSQDQNRGTGANYGYTF.

The J gene is TRBJ2-1, the V gene TRBV19; 11 positions agree with TRBD1. Germline CDR1 reads LNHDA; CDR2 reads SQIVND (reference sequence). J was trimmed by 7 bases and V by 6 bases; bases with no gene match: 11. The CDR3 is 16 residues long. The CDR3 reads CASSPLIRDRGNEQFF. Here the CDR3 DNA reads TGTGCCAGTAGCCCCCTGATCCGGGACAGGGGGAATGAGCAGTTCTTC. Looking up the rest from reference TRBV19 and TRBJ2-1 gives the full variable domain: DGGITQSPKYLFRKEGQNVTLSCEQNLNHDAMYWYRQDPGQGLRLIYYSQIVNDFQKGDIAEGYSVSREKKESFPLTVTSAQKNPTAFYLCASSPLIRDRGNEQFFGPGTRLTVL.

The chain employs TRBV12-3 or TRBV12-4 and TRBJ1-3; 7 bases align to TRBD1. This CDR3 has 13 amino acids. After removal of 7 bases from V and 3 bases from J, the junction contained 3 bases not matched to a gene. The chain's CDR3 is CASNDRVGNTIYF. The CDR3 bases are TGTGCCAGCAACGACAGGGTTGGAAACACCATATATTTT.

This clone was counted a few times. The V gene is TRBV2, the J gene TRBJ2-6; D remains unclear. V shed 3 bases and J shed 0 bases, with 9 bases lying between them. CDR3 length: 16 amino acids. Germline lookup yields CDR1 SNHLY and CDR2 FYNNEI. The CDR3 loop reads CASSDLPPSGANVLTF. CDR3 nucleotides: TGTGCCAGCAGTGATCTACCCCCCTCTGGGGCCAACGTCCTGACTTTC.

The V call is TRBV5-1, the J call TRBJ2-7, with TRBD1 as a possible D gene (6 bases). V was trimmed by 4 bases and J by 0 bases, leaving 35 bases between them. The length of the CDR3 is 22 residues. Germline CDR1 reads SGHRS; CDR2 reads YFSETQ. CDR3 sequence: CASSPGRPGQLGWPRASYEQYF. The CDR3 coding sequence is TGCGCCAGCAGCCCGGGGCGGCCAGGACAGTTGGGATGGCCACGGGCCTCCTACGAGCAGTACTTC.

The chain uses TRBV5-1 and TRBJ1-2; D is unclear. The CDR3 totals 12 residues. Trimming took 6 bases from V and 5 from J, leaving 11 bases between them. The germline CDR1 and CDR2 sequences are SGHRS and YFSETQ. CDR3 coding DNA: TGCGCCAGCAACCTTGGAGGGTATGGCTACACCTTC. As protein: CASNLGGYGYTF.

On this clone: The same CDR3 can be traced to other DNA sequences in this sample. The chain links TRBV18 to TRBJ1-1; 7 bases align to TRBD1. CDR3 length equals 14 residues. Germline loops: CDR1 KGHSH, CDR2 LQKENI. With 2 bases clipped from V and 1 base from J, the junction kept 1 base outside the gene matches. This chain's CDR3 is CASSPGTANTEAFF. Here the CDR3 DNA reads TGTGCCAGCTCACCAGGGACAGCGAACACTGAAGCTTTCTTT.

This clone was seen more than once but under ten times. The genes are TRBV28 and TRBJ2-7; D might be TRBD1 (6 bases). Deletions cut 8 bases from V and 3 bases from J, with 8 bases between. CDR1 is MDHEN, CDR2 SYDVKM, per germline. This CDR3 spans 11 amino acids. The CDR3 DNA is TGTGCCAGCGGACAGTTCTACGAGCAGTACTTC. Its protein product is CASGQFYEQYF.

This sequence joins TRBV5-1 and TRBJ2-3; D ambiguous. The germline CDR1 and CDR2 sequences are SGHRS and YFSETQ. V gave up 5 bases and J gave up 5 bases, with 12 bases separating them. The CDR3 has 13 amino acids. The CDR3, as DNA: TGCGCCAGCAGGTCCCATCCAGGAGATACGCAGTATTTT. Its translation is CASRSHPGDTQYF.

This chain's CDR3 is CASSSRPTGGATDTQYF. The CDR3, as DNA: TGTGCCAGCAGCTCCCGCCCAACGGGGGGGGCCACAGATACGCAGTATTTT. This chain uses TRBV7-3 with TRBJ2-3, with 8 bases aligning to TRBD2. In germline, CDR1 is SGHTA, CDR2 FQGTGA. V was clipped by 4 bases and J by 2 bases; unmatched bases: 11. The CDR3 loop spans 17 amino acids.

The chain has TRBV12-3 or TRBV12-4 and TRBJ2-7; TRBD2 might be the D (6 bases). The CDR3 covers 13 residues. Trimming pared 6 bases from V and 3 bases from J, leaving 12 bases between. In nucleotides, the CDR3 is TGTGCCAGCAGCCCGGGACTCGACTACGAGCAGTACTTC. Protein product: CASSPGLDYEQYF.

V gene TRBV7-2 combines with J gene TRBJ2-5; tentative D call: TRBD2 (5 bases). Trimming left V 9 bases short and J 2 bases short, with 16 bases between. Germline V lookup: CDR1 SGHTA, CDR2 FQGNSA. There are 14 residues in the CDR3. This chain's CDR3 is CASSGGLIQETQYF. CDR3 nucleotides: TGTGCCAGTTCTGGAGGCTTGATACAAGAGACCCAGTACTTC.

The V call is TRBV20-1, the J call TRBJ1-5, with D perhaps TRBD1 (5 bases). Trimming removed 1 base from V and 12 bases from J, with 10 bases in between. The CDR3 covers 11 residues. Germline-derived CDR1 and CDR2 are DFQATT and SNEGSKA (reference sequence). The CDR3 reads CSARGDGGQHF. The CDR3 nucleotides read TGCAGTGCTAGAGGGGACGGGGGCCAGCATTTT.

This chain uses TRBV11-2 with TRBJ2-7; D gene ambiguous. The CDR3 covers 16 residues. Germline V gene data show CDR1 as SGHAT and CDR2 as FQNNGV. The V gene lost 4 bases and the J gene lost 2 bases, with 18 bases spanning the gap. The DNA of the CDR3 is TGTGCCAGCAGCTCAGCCCGACAAAAGCTTACCTACGAGCAGTACTTC. Translated: CASSSARQKLTYEQYF.

This chain uses TRBV6-5 with TRBJ2-7, with D maybe TRBD1 (5 bases). The CDR3 has 15 amino acids. Germline CDR1 is MNHEY and CDR2 is SVGAGI. Trimming left V 4 bases short and J 0 bases short, with 13 bases between. The CDR3 nucleotides are TGTGCCAGCAGTTGGACACCCGCGCGCTCCTACGAGCAGTACTTC. Translated, it gives CASSWTPARSYEQYF.

This sequence joins TRBV18 and TRBJ2-1; D gene ambiguous. Trimming took 5 bases from V and 0 from J, leaving 8 bases between them. Germline CDR1 KGHSH, CDR2 LQKENI. This CDR3 has 14 amino acids. This CDR3 reads CASSVRSSYNEQFF. The CDR3 DNA sequence: TGTGCCAGCTCAGTCCGGAGCTCCTACAATGAGCAGTTCTTC.

The V call is TRBV29-1, the J call TRBJ1-1; D is ambiguous. Germline CDR1 is SQVTM and CDR2 is ANQGSEA. The CDR3 totals 12 residues. V lost 6 bases and J lost 7, with 15 bases in between. The CDR3 coding sequence is TGCAGCGTACAGCGGCCGACAATTGAAGCTTTCTTT. It specifies CSVQRPTIEAFF. Together with reference TRBV29-1 and TRBJ1-1, the CDR3 gives the full variable domain: SAVISQKPSRDICQRGTSLTIQCQVDSQVTMMFWYRQQPGQSLTLIATANQGSEATYESGFVIDKFPISRPNLTFSTLTVSNMSPEDSSIYLCSVQRPTIEAFFGQGTRLTVV.

This rearrangement joins TRBV7-8 to TRBJ1-3, with D possibly matching TRBD1 (6 bases). The CDR3 is 15 residues long. The V gene lost 3 bases and the J gene lost 0 bases, with 9 bases spanning the gap. The germline V gene encodes CDR1 SGHVS and CDR2 FQNEAQ. DNA for the CDR3: TGTGCCAGCAGCTTGACAGGCTCCTCTGGAAACACCATATATTTT. The encoded protein is CASSLTGSSGNTIYF.

The V gene is TRBV5-5, the J gene TRBJ2-3; 8 bases fit TRBD2. The CDR3 totals 19 residues. V lost 3 bases and J lost 4; bases outside the gene matches: 19. CDR1 SGHKS and CDR2 YYEKEE come from the germline V gene (reference sequence). CDR3 DNA: TGTGCCAGCAGCTCTTTTGCTATGGTAGCGGGGACGGGTGCAGATACGCAGTATTTT. It yields the protein CASSSFAMVAGTGADTQYF.

The chain joins TRBV5-1 to TRBJ1-6; D is unclear. This CDR3 is 13 amino acids long. CDR1 and CDR2 from the germline V gene are SGHRS and YFSETQ. V was clipped by 1 base and J by 8 bases, with 7 bases between them. CDR3 DNA sequence: TGCGCCAGCAGCTTGAACGGGGATTCACCCCTCCACTTT. This encodes CASSLNGDSPLHF.

The rearrangement uses TRBV7-9 and TRBJ2-1, with D possibly TRBD2 on 6 matching bases. Germline CDR1 and CDR2: SEHNR and FQNEAQ (reference sequence). This CDR3 spans 15 amino acids. V was shortened by 0 bases and J by 3 bases, with 9 bases between the two germline ends. The CDR3 nucleotides are TGTGCCAGCAGCTTAGCGGGGGGACGCTACAATGAGCAGTTCTTC. It codes for CASSLAGGRYNEQFF.

The chain links TRBV11-2 to TRBJ2-5; D not resolved. Trimming removed 1 base from V and 1 base from J, with 4 bases in between. The germline CDR1 and CDR2 sequences are SGHAT and FQNNGV. The CDR3 extends over 13 amino acids. The DNA of the CDR3 is TGTGCCAGCAGCTTAGTCAGCCAAGAGACCCAGTACTTC. Translated, it gives CASSLVSQETQYF.

The chain links TRBV18 to TRBJ2-7, with D possibly TRBD1 on 5 matching bases. CDR3 size: 16 residues. Trimming left V 3 bases short and J 0 bases short, with 15 bases between. From germline, CDR1 is KGHSH and CDR2 LQKENI. CDR3 nucleotide sequence: TGTGCCAGCTCACCCAAGGGGCTGGACAACTCCTACGAGCAGTACTTC. The encoded protein is CASSPKGLDNSYEQYF.

The chain carries TRBV5-1 and TRBJ1-3; D unclear. This CDR3 is 15 amino acids long. V shed 4 bases and J shed 3 bases, with 14 bases lying between them. Germline V lookup: CDR1 SGHRS, CDR2 YFSETQ. This CDR3 reads CASSPDTSFGNTIYF. The CDR3 DNA reads as TGCGCCAGCAGCCCAGACACCTCATTTGGAAACACCATATATTTT.

The chain combines TRBV2 with TRBJ1-2; D unclear. V was trimmed by 4 bases and J by 4 bases, leaving 10 bases between them. Per the germline V gene, CDR1 is SNHLY and CDR2 is FYNNEI. The CDR3 totals 13 residues. CDR3 nucleotide sequence: TGTGCCAGCAGTGTGGACGGGAGCTATGGCTACACCTTC. It translates to CASSVDGSYGYTF.